The clone carrying this T cell receptor (beta chain) appeared a few times. The antigen remains undetermined. The CDR3 is made up of 15 amino acids. V lost 5 bases, J lost 2 bases, and 14 bases lay in between. The V gene's germline CDR1 is ENHRY and CDR2 SYGVKD. These data are taken from a study of beta chain features in type 1 diabetes. Notes on the study in general: When VDJ junctions were examined, type 1 diabetes patients showed fewer insertions and more deletions.

Expressed TCRB transcripts were sequenced after all isolated RNA was converted to cDNA. Naive, central memory and regulatory T cell samples averaged about 3.57 million reads. Profiled with immunoSEQ multiplex PCR; TCRdb holds only in-frame clones, not every one. The data show a few hundred thousand clones, with around 14% seen just once and roughly 0.038% held by the top ten. Isolation of CD4+ naive, central memory, regulatory and stem cell-like memory cells was achieved by sorting via CD45RO/CCR7/CD25/CD127/CD95/CD27. The rearrangement joins TRBV10-3 to TRBJ2-3; weak D call: TRBD1 (6 bases). This sequence was found in a man between 25 and 39 years old in good health. Sequencing used naive CD4+ T cells from blood. The CDR3 nucleotides read TGTGCCATCAGTCCGAAGACAGGATACACAGATACGCAGTATTTT. Amino acid sequence: CAISPKTGYTDTQYF.